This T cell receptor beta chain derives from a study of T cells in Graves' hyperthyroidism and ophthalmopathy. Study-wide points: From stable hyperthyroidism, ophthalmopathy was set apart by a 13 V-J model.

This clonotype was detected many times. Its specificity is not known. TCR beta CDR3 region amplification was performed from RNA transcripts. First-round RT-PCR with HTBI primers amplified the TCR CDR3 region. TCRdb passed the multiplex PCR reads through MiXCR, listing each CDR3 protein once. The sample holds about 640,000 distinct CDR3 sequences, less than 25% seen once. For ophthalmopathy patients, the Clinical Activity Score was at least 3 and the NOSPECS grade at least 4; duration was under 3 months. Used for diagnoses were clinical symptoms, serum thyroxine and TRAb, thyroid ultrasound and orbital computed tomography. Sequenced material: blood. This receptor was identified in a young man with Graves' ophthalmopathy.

The CDR3 loop is CASSSRRETQYF. The CDR3 nucleotides are TGTGCCAGCAGCTCACGCCGGGAGACCCAGTACTTC. The chain links TRBV7-9 to TRBJ2-5; D uncertain. Looked up from germline, CDR1 is SEHNR and CDR2 is FQNEAQ (reference sequence). The CDR3 extends over 12 amino acids. Trimming took 4 bases from V and 5 from J, leaving 8 bases between them.